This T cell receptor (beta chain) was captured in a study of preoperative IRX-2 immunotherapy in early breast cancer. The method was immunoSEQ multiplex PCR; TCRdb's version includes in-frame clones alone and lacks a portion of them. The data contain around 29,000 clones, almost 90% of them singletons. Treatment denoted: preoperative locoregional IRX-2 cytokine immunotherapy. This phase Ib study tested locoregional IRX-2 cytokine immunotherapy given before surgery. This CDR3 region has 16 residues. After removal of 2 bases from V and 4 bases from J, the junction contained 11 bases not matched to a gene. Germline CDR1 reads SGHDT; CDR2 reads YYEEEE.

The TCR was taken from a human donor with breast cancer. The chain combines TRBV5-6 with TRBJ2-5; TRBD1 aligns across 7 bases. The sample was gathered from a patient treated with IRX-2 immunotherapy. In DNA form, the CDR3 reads TGTGCCAGCAGCTTTAGGGCGACAGGGCTCAGAGAGACCCAGTACTTC. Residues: CASSFRATGLRETQYF.